The 2 T cell receptor beta chains in this list originate from one sample, sequenced in a study of blood T cell repertoires in COVID-19. Repertoires were generated with immunoSEQ multiplex PCR, while TCRdb's copy carries only in-frame clones and drops some. The sample contains 150,000 to 200,000 clones, roughly 89% of which appear only once. Sequences were obtained from peripheral blood. These receptors originate from a man in his late teens or twenties with active or convalescent COVID-19.

V is TRBV3-1 (or the pseudogene TRBV3-2) and J is TRBJ1-1; D call uncertain. Trimming shortened V by 1 base and J by 6 bases, and 6 bases separated the two germline ends. Germline V gene data show CDR1 as LGHDT and CDR2 as YNNKEL (reference sequence). CDR3 size: 12 residues. The CDR3 DNA reads as TGTGCCAGCAGCCAAGGTCGTTCTGAAGCTTTCTTT. Its protein is CASSQGRSEAFF.

The chain uses TRBV28 and TRBJ1-1, with 8 bases fitting TRBD1. Germline CDR1 MDHEN, CDR2 SYDVKM. With 4 bases clipped from V and 3 bases from J, the junction kept 7 bases outside the gene matches. The length of the CDR3 is 15 residues. CDR3 sequence: CASSSTGERDTEAFF. CDR3 bases: TGTGCCAGCAGTTCGACAGGGGAGAGGGACACTGAAGCTTTCTTT.